The 20 T cell receptor beta chains reported below all come from one sample, sequenced in a study of T cell responses to AZD1222 COVID-19 vaccine. Clones were read by immunoSEQ multiplex PCR, and TCRdb kept only the in-frame ones, dropping some. This table has some 200,000 clones, approximately 90% appearing once. Material: peripheral blood, obtained 28 days after the second AZD1222 dose. Every receptor here comes from an adult who received the AZD1222 COVID-19 vaccine.

V usage is TRBV6-6 and J usage is TRBJ2-3, with 11 nucleotides matching TRBD2. Trimming at V came to 5 bases and at J to 3 bases, leaving 7 bases not matched to a gene. The CDR3 has 16 residues. Germline CDR1 reads MNHNY; CDR2 reads SVGAGI (reference sequence). Written as DNA, the CDR3 is TGTGCCAGCAGTCGAACCAGACTAGCGGGAACAGATACGCAGTATTTT. Its protein product is CASSRTRLAGTDTQYF.

The chain links TRBV7-8 to TRBJ2-1, with D unclear. V was trimmed by 8 bases and J by 5 bases, leaving 19 bases between them. Per germline, CDR1 SGHVS and CDR2 FQNEAQ. CDR3 size: 15 residues. The CDR3 DNA reads as TGTGCCAGCGGCAATCCCGGGCCGGAGAACAATGAGCAGTTCTTC. Its translation: CASGNPGPENNEQFF.

The chain joins TRBV14 to TRBJ2-5; the match to TRBD2 covers 12 bases. Unmatched junction bases numbered 4, after V lost 1 base and J lost 4 bases. The germline CDR1 and CDR2 sequences are SGHDN and FVKESK. The CDR3 covers 16 residues. In DNA form, the CDR3 reads TGTGCCAGCAGCCAAGCTAGCGGGAGGGCGCGAGAGACCCAGTACTTC. This sequence encodes CASSQASGRARETQYF.

The V call is TRBV14, the J call TRBJ1-3; 9 bases line up with TRBD1. V lost 5 bases to trimming and J lost 7 bases; unmatched junction nucleotides: 9. Germline V gene data show CDR1 as SGHDN and CDR2 as FVKESK. The CDR3 spans 15 residues. The CDR3 protein is CASSVGQGFLNTIYF. CDR3 in DNA: TGTGCCAGCAGCGTCGGACAGGGGTTCTTGAACACCATATATTTT. The full variable domain, completed using reference TRBV14 and TRBJ1-3, is EAGVTQFPSHSVIEKGQTVTLRCDPISGHDNLYWYRRVMGKEIKFLLHFVKESKQDESGMPNNRFLAERTGGTYSTLKVQPAELEDSGVYFCASSVGQGFLNTIYFGEGSWLTVV.

J is TRBJ2-3 and V is TRBV6-5; D tentatively fits TRBD1 or TRBD2 (5 bases each). Trimming shortened V by 6 bases and J by 2 bases, and 15 bases separated the two germline ends. Germline V gene lookup returns CDR1 MNHEY and CDR2 SVGAGI. The CDR3 covers 15 residues. CDR3 protein: CASRPPGALTDTQYF. The CDR3 DNA reads as TGTGCCAGCAGACCCCCCGGGGCCCTCACAGATACGCAGTATTTT.

The chain is built from TRBV2 and TRBJ1-2; 9 bases are shared with TRBD1. CDR1 is SNHLY, CDR2 FYNNEI, per germline. CDR3 size: 12 residues. The V and J ends lost 6 bases and 8 bases, in that order; junction bases with no gene match: 4. The CDR3 bases are TGTGCCAGCAGGGGACAGGGTTGGGGCTACACCTTC. It yields the protein CASRGQGWGYTF.

The rearrangement links TRBV3-1 (or the pseudogene TRBV3-2) to TRBJ2-5; maybe TRBD1 (6 bases). The CDR3 sequence is 15 residues long. Trimming left V 3 bases short and J 0 bases short, with 11 bases between. Per germline, CDR1 LGHDT and CDR2 YNNKEL (reference sequence). CDR3 sequence: CASSQGDRNQETQYF. Here the CDR3 DNA reads TGTGCCAGCAGCCAGGGCGACAGGAACCAAGAGACCCAGTACTTC.

The rearrangement joins TRBV5-1 to TRBJ2-7; 7 bases are a match to TRBD2. The CDR3 runs 16 residues. The V gene's germline CDR1 is SGHRS and CDR2 YFSETQ. J gave up 0 bases and V 4 bases, and 10 bases lay outside the gene matches. CDR3 DNA sequence: TGCGCCAGCAGCGGGGGGGAATCAGGCCCCTCCTACGAGCAGTACTTC. It codes for CASSGGESGPSYEQYF.

The chain couples TRBV7-2 to TRBJ2-3, with 7 positions matching TRBD2. Germline V gene sequence: CDR1 SGHTA, CDR2 FQGNSA. The CDR3 has 15 residues. J lost 5 bases, V lost 5 bases, and 10 bases had no gene match. The CDR3: CASSLSWAGEDTQYF. The CDR3 bases are TGTGCCAGCAGCCTCAGCTGGGCGGGAGAAGATACGCAGTATTTT. Filled out from reference TRBV7-2 and TRBJ2-3, the complete variable domain reads GAGVSQSPSNKVTEKGKDVELRCDPISGHTALYWYRQSLGQGLEFLIYFQGNSAPDKSGLPSDRFSAERTGGSVSTLTIQRTQQEDSAVYLCASSLSWAGEDTQYFGPGTRLTVL.

The chain joins TRBV3-1 (or the pseudogene TRBV3-2) to TRBJ1-1; D unresolved. The germline gives CDR1 LGHDT, CDR2 YNNKEL (reference sequence). This CDR3 region has 14 residues. Trimming removed 8 bases from V and 3 bases from J, with 16 bases in between. The CDR3: CASGDGGRDTEAFF. The DNA of the CDR3 is TGTGCCAGCGGGGATGGAGGCCGGGACACTGAAGCTTTCTTT.

The J gene is TRBJ2-1, the V gene TRBV10-1; the match to TRBD2 covers 10 bases. The germline gives CDR1 WNHNN, CDR2 SYGVQD (reference sequence). The V gene end was trimmed by 4 bases and the J gene end by 8 bases; junction bases not matched to a gene: 8. The CDR3 covers 15 residues. DNA for the CDR3: TGCGCCAGCAGTGTGGAGCGGGAGGGCCCCTATGAGCAGTTCTTC. Translated, it gives CASSVEREGPYEQFF.

The gene calls are TRBV2 and TRBJ1-4; tentative D call: TRBD1 (5 bases). Germline V gene data show CDR1 as SNHLY and CDR2 as FYNNEI. The CDR3 runs to 12 residues. Trimming took 8 bases from V and 8 from J, leaving 12 bases between them. Here the CDR3 DNA reads TGTGCCAGCCGGTCCAGGGTGGAAAAACTGTTTTTT. Translation gives CASRSRVEKLFF.

V gene TRBV2 combines with J gene TRBJ1-2; TRBD1 agrees at 7 bases. The ends lost 2 bases at V and 6 bases at J; junction bases unmatched: 9. There are 15 residues in the CDR3. Germline CDR1 is SNHLY and CDR2 is FYNNEI. The DNA for the CDR3 is TGTGCCAGCAGTGAAAAAGGGTCAGGGGGGAATGGCTACACCTTC. It codes for CASSEKGSGGNGYTF.

V usage is TRBV27 and J usage is TRBJ2-5; D is unclear. V lost 1 base to trimming and J lost 1 base, with 7 bases between them. Germline-derived CDR1 and CDR2 are MNHEY and SMNVEV (reference sequence). The CDR3 runs 14 residues. CDR3 residues: CASSLLPVQETQYF. The CDR3 DNA reads as TGTGCCAGCAGTTTATTACCCGTCCAAGAGACCCAGTACTTC.

The V gene is TRBV28, the J gene TRBJ1-1; 7 bases match TRBD1. CDR3 length: 14 residues. The V gene end was trimmed by 5 bases and the J gene end by 4 bases; junction bases not matched to a gene: 7. The germline V gene has CDR1 MDHEN and CDR2 SYDVKM. CDR3 bases: TGTGCCAGCAGTCTATTAACAGGGGTCACTGAAGCTTTCTTT. It yields the protein CASSLLTGVTEAFF.

The rearrangement uses TRBV6-5 and TRBJ2-3; D may correspond to TRBD1 or TRBD2 (5 bases each). V was pared by 5 bases and J by 6 bases, with 15 bases between. The CDR3 sequence is 14 residues long. CDR1 MNHEY and CDR2 SVGAGI come from the germline V gene. CDR3 DNA sequence: TGTGCCAGCAGTACCCGGGACGGGGCCGATACGCAGTATTTT. The encoded protein is CASSTRDGADTQYF.

This clone was found once. This sequence joins TRBV9 and TRBJ2-2; 16 bases line up with TRBD2. The germline CDR1 and CDR2 sequences are SGDLS and YYNGEE. With V trimmed by 3 bases and J by 3 bases, 2 bases remained unmatched. The CDR3 totals 17 residues. The CDR3 DNA is TGTGCCAGCAGCGGGGGGACTAGCGGGAGGGACACCGGGGAGCTGTTTTTT. As protein: CASSGGTSGRDTGELFF.

The chain employs TRBV28 and TRBJ1-3; 7 nucleotides match TRBD1. V gave up 6 bases and J gave up 2 bases; unmatched junction bases: 4. The germline CDR1 and CDR2 sequences are MDHEN and SYDVKM. The CDR3 extends over 14 amino acids. As DNA, the CDR3 is TGTGCCAGCAGAACCGGGACAGCTGGAAACACCATATATTTT. This gives the protein CASRTGTAGNTIYF.

This chain links TRBV2 with TRBJ1-5; D remains unclear. CDR3 size: 13 residues. The germline V and J ends were trimmed by 4 bases and 4 bases, with 8 bases remaining between them. The V gene's germline CDR1 is SNHLY and CDR2 FYNNEI. CDR3 sequence reads: CASSVILNQPQHF. The CDR3 nucleotides read TGTGCCAGCAGTGTTATTCTTAATCAGCCCCAGCATTTT. Filled out from reference TRBV2 and TRBJ1-5, the complete variable domain reads EPEVTQTPSHQVTQMGQEVILRCVPISNHLYFYWYRQILGQKVEFLVSFYNNEISEKSEIFDDQFSVERPDGSNFTLKIRSTKLEDSAMYFCASSVILNQPQHFGDGTRLSIL.

This chain links TRBV6-8 with TRBJ2-1; unclear D gene. Germline V gives CDR1 MNHGY, CDR2 SAAAGT. The CDR3 sequence is 18 residues long. Trimming took 2 bases from V and 7 from J, leaving 24 bases between them. The CDR3 region is CASSYLGLFPSLGNEQFF. The CDR3 bases are TGTGCCAGCAGTTACCTCGGGCTTTTTCCCTCTCTAGGGAATGAGCAGTTCTTC.